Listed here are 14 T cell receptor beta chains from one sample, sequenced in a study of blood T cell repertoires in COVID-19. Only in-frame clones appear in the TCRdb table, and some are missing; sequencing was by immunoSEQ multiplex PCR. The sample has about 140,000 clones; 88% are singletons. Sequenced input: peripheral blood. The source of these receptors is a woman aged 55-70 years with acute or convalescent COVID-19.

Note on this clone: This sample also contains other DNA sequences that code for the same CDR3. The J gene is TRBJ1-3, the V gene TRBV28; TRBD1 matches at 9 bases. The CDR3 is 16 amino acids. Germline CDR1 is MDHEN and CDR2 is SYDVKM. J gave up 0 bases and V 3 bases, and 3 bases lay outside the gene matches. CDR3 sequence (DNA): TGTGCCAGCAGTTTGCCGGGACAGGGCTCTGGAAACACCATATATTTT. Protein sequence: CASSLPGQGSGNTIYF.

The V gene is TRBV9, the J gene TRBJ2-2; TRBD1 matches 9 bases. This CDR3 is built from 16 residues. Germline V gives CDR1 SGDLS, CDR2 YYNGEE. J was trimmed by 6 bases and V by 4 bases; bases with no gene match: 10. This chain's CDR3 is CASSRTGDNTAGELFF. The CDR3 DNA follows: TGTGCCAGCAGCAGGACAGGGGATAATACGGCCGGGGAGCTGTTTTTT.

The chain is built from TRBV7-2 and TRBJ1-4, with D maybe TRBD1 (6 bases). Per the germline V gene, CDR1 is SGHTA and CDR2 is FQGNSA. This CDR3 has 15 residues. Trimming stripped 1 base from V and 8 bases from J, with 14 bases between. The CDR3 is CASSLGGRGREKLFF. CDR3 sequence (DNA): TGTGCCAGCAGCTTAGGTGGCAGGGGAAGAGAAAAACTGTTTTTT.

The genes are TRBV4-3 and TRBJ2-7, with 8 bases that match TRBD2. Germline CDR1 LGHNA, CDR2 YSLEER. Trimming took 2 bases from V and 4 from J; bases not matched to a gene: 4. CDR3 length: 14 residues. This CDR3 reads CASSQFAGGYEQYF. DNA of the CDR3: TGCGCCAGCAGCCAATTTGCGGGGGGTTACGAGCAGTACTTC.

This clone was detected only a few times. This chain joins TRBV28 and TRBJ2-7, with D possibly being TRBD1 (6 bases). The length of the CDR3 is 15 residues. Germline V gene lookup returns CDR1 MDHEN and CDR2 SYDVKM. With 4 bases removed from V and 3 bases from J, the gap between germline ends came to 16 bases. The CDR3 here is CASSSPGTPNYEQYF. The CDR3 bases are TGTGCCAGCAGTTCCCCCGGGACACCGAACTACGAGCAGTACTTC.

DNA for the CDR3: TGTGCCAGCAGTTTGTCTAGTATAAACACCATATATTTT. It translates to CASSLSSINTIYF. This chain joins TRBV12-3 or TRBV12-4 and TRBJ1-3; D uncertain. CDR3 length: 13 residues. Trimming stripped 3 bases from V and 6 bases from J, with 9 bases between.

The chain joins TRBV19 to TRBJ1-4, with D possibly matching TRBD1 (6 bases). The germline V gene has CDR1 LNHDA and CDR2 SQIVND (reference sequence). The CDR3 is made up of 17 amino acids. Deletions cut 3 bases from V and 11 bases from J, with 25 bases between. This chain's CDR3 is CASSILDSFRSTPKLFF. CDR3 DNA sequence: TGTGCCAGTAGTATTTTGGACAGTTTCAGGTCGACGCCGAAACTGTTTTTT.

CDR3 sequence: CASTLTGMNTEAFF. The DNA of the CDR3 is TGTGCCAGCACTTTGACAGGGATGAACACTGAAGCTTTCTTT. The chain carries TRBV5-4 and TRBJ1-1; TRBD1 agrees at 7 bases. CDR1 is SGHNT and CDR2 is YYREEE in the germline V gene (reference sequence). This CDR3 is 14 amino acids long. V lost 6 bases to trimming and J lost 0 bases; unmatched junction nucleotides: 5.

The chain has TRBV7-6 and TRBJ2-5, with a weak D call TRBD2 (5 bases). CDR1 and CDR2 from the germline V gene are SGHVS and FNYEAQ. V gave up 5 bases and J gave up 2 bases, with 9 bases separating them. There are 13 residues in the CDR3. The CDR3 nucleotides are TGTGCCAGCAGCCGGGGTCATCAAGAGACCCAGTACTTC. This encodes CASSRGHQETQYF. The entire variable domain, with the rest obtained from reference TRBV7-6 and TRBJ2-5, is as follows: GAGVSQSPRYKVTKRGQDVALRCDPISGHVSLYWYRQALGQGPEFLTYFNYEAQQDKSGLPNDRFSAERPEGSISTLTIQRTEQRDSAMYRCASSRGHQETQYFGPGTRLLVL.

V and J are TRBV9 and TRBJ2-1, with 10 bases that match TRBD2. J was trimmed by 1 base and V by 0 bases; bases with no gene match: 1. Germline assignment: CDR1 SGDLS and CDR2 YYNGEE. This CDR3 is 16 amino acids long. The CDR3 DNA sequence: TGTGCCAGCAGCGTAGCTAGCGGGGGTTCCTACAATGAGCAGTTCTTC. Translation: CASSVASGGSYNEQFF.

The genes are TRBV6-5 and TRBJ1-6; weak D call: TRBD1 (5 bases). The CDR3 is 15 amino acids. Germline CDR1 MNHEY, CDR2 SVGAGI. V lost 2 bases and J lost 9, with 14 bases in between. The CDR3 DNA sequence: TGTGCCAGCAGTTACAGCCGGGTTCAGGGTTCACCCCTCCACTTT. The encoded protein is CASSYSRVQGSPLHF.

The CDR3 loop is CASSPPLGGGKLFF. Here the CDR3 DNA reads TGTGCCAGCTCACCACCGTTGGGGGGTGGAAAACTGTTTTTT. The V gene is TRBV18, the J gene TRBJ1-4; possibly TRBD1 for D (5 bases). Between the trimmed V and J ends, which lost 0 bases and 10 bases, there was a span of 12 bases. The CDR3 runs to 14 residues. The germline CDR1 and CDR2 sequences are KGHSH and LQKENI.

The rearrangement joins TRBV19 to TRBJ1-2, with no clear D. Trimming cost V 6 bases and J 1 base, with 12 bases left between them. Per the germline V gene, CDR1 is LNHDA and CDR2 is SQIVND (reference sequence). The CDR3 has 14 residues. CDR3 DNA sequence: TGTGCCAGTAGACTTCATGAGAATAACTATGGCTACACCTTC. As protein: CASRLHENNYGYTF.

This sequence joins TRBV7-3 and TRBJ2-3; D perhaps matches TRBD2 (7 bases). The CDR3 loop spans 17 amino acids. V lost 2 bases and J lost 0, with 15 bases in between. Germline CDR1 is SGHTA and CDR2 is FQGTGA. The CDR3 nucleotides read TGTGCCAGCAGCTTAGTCGCGGGGGACACTAGCACAGATACGCAGTATTTT. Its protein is CASSLVAGDTSTDTQYF. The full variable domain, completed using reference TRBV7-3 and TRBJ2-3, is GAGVSQTPSNKVTEKGKYVELRCDPISGHTALYWYRQSLGQGPEFLIYFQGTGAADDSGLPNDRFFAVRPEGSVSTLKIQRTERGDSAVYLCASSLVAGDTSTDTQYFGPGTRLTVL.